Included here is one T cell receptor (beta chain) sequence, with context. This entry is derived from a study of blood T cell repertoires in COVID-19. Turning to the study itself: COVID-19 samples collected from the United States, Italy and Spain covered acute and convalescent phases. Sources were T cells, B-cell-depleted T cells, or PBMCs; the material itself was cDNA or gDNA.

How the authors handled the data: Amplification of reference gene primers was used by the study to estimate nucleated cell counts. Sequencing used immunoSEQ multiplex PCR; TCRdb keeps in-frame clones, though not all of them. D and trimming come from the DNA, and the V and J calls and clone size come from that table. The sample records under 75,000 clones, around 93% being singletons. Material for sequencing was peripheral blood. This TCR was recovered from a man aged 50 to 59 with active COVID-19.

The CDR3 sequence is CASSQDLGGGTGELFF. In DNA, the CDR3 is TGCGCCAGCAGCCAAGATTTAGGGGGTGGTACCGGGGAGCTGTTTTTT. The chain has TRBV4-1 and TRBJ2-2; tentatively, D is TRBD1 (6 bases). Deletions cut 0 bases from V and 5 bases from J, with 13 bases between. CDR1 and CDR2 (germline): MGHRA, YSYEKL. This CDR3 contains 16 residues.